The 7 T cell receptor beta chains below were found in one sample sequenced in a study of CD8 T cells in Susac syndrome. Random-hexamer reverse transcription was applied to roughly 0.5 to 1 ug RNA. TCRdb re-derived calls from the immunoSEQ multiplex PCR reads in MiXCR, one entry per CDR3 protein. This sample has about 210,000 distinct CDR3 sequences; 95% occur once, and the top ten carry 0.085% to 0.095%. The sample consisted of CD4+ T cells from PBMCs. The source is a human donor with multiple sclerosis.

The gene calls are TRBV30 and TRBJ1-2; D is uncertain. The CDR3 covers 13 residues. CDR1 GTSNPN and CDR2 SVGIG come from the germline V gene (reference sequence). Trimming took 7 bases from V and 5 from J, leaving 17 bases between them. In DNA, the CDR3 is TGTGCCTCAAGCCCAAATGGTCGGTATGGCTACACCTTC. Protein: CASSPNGRYGYTF.

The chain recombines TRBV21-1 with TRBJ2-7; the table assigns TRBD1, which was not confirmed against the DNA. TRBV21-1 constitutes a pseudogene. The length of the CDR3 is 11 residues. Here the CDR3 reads CASSKEGTRSF. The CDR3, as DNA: TGTGCCAGCAGCAAAGAGGGGACCCGGTCCTTC.

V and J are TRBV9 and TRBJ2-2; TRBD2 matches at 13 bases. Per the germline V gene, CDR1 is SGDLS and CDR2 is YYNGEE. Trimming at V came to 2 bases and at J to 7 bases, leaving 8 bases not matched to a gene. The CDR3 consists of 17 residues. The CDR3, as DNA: TGTGCCAGCAGCGTCGGATTACTAGCGGGGGGGCACGGGGAGCTGTTTTTT. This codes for CASSVGLLAGGHGELFF.

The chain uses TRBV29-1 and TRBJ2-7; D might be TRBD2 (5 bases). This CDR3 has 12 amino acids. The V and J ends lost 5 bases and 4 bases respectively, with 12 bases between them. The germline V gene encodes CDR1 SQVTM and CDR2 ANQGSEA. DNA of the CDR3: TGCAGCGTTTTGACTACCTCATACGAGCAGTACTTC. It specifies CSVLTTSYEQYF.

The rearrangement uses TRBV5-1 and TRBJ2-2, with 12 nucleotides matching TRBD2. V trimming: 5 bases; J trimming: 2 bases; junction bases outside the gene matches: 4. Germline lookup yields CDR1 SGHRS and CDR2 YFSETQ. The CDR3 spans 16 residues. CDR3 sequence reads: CASRRTSGDNTGELFF. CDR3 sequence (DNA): TGCGCCAGCAGGCGGACTAGCGGGGATAACACCGGGGAGCTGTTTTTT.

CDR3 in amino acids: CASSQMAGQGHGYTF. The CDR3 DNA is TGTGCCAGCAGCCAAATGGCAGGACAGGGACATGGCTACACCTTC. The V gene is TRBV3-1, the J gene TRBJ1-2; 8 nucleotides line up with TRBD1. The CDR3 loop spans 15 amino acids. Per germline, CDR1 LGHDT and CDR2 YNNKEL (reference sequence). Losses at the gene ends were 2 bases for V and 6 bases for J; bases not matched to a gene: 8.

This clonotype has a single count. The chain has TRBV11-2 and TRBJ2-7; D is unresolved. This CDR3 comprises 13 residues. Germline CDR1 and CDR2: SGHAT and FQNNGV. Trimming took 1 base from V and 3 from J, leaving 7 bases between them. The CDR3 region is CASSLGAYYEQYF. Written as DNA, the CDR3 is TGTGCCAGCAGCTTAGGAGCGTACTACGAGCAGTACTTC.